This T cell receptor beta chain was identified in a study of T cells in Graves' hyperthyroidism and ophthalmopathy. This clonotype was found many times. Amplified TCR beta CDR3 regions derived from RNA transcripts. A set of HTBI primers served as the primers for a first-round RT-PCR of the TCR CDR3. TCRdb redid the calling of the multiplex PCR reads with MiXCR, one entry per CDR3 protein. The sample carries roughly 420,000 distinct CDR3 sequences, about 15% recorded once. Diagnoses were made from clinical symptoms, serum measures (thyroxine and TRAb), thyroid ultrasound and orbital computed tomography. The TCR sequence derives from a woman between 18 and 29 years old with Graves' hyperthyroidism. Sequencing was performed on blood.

The CDR3 reads CASRQGFTYEQYF. The CDR3 DNA reads TGCGCCAGCAGGCAGGGGTTTACCTACGAGCAGTACTTC. The V and J genes are TRBV5-1 and TRBJ2-7; weak D call: TRBD1 (6 bases). V was clipped by 5 bases and J by 2 bases, with 11 bases between them. The CDR3 extends over 13 amino acids. Germline-derived CDR1 and CDR2 are SGHRS and YFSETQ.